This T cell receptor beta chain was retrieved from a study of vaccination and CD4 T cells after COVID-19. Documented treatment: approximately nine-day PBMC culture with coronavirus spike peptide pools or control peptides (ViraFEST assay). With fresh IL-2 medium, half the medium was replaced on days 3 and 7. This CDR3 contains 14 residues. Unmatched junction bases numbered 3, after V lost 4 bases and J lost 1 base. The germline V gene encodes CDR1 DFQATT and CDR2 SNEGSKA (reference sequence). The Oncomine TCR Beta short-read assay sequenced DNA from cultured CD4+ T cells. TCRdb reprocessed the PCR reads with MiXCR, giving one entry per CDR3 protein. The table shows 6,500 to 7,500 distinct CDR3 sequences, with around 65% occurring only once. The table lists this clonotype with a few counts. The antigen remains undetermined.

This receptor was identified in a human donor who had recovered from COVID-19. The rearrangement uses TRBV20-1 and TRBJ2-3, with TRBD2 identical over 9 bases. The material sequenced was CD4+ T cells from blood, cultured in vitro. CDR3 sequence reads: CSANQRGGTDTQYF. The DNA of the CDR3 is TGCAGTGCTAACCAGCGGGGGGGCACAGATACGCAGTATTTT.